This TCR beta chain was retrieved from a study of healthy donors' naive CD4 and CD8 T cells (dated by TCRdb to 2013 to 2016). About the study as a whole: Donor selection covered three age groups (20-25, 40-50 and 60-70 years) with roughly 6 people in each, and the resulting cohort had a mean age of around 45 and was half female. For TCR alpha, a new primer set covering all functional IMGT alpha gene variants was designed, and the rest of the protocol matched the beta-chain workflow. Rearranged TCR alpha and beta chains from naive CD4+ and CD8+ T cells were sequenced in the study to test how TCR variation relates to lineage commitment. Peripheral blood mononuclear cells were collected from fewer than 20 healthy, unrelated individuals. The donors were HLA-typed by sequencing at HLA-A, -B, -C, -DRB1, -DQB1 and -DPB1, using the SBTexcellerator protocol, an ABI3130xl analyzer and SBTengine software. What the research found in general, with its limitations: Reportedly, most V and J gene segments showed bias between naive CD4+ and CD8+ cells, and this bias held consistently across donors regardless of HLA genotype. Alpha and beta chains were sequenced in bulk and could not be paired, so combined chain effects were not evaluated. In both chains, CD4+ lineage was associated with a positively charged CDR3, and CD8+ lineage was associated with a negatively charged CDR3. Around 14% of the variance in CD4/CD8 propensity appeared to be explained jointly by V genes, J genes and CDR3 charge, in a largely additive manner. The study did not directly address possible repertoire bias arising from homeostatic proliferation of naive T cells.

These reads were obtained on a 454 GS FLX Titanium. A previously published linear amplification protocol was used to build TCR libraries from around 460 ng of total RNA. Sequencing was carried out on the Roche/454 Genome Sequencer using Titanium chemistry. The published analysis was carried out like this. A total of 65,000 to 80,000 rearranged TCR alpha transcripts were sequenced from a few of the healthy donors. Unique TCR clonotypes were defined by the CDR3 junction under IMGT nomenclature, and duplicate transcripts were removed. In R 2.13.0, logistic regression modeled CD4 versus CD8 status on V and J genes, adjusting for donor effects, with Bonferroni correction for multiple testing. In-frame beta chains were kept once TCRdb had trimmed the public reads at Q25 with fastp and called clones with MiXCR. Rows are unified per CDR3 protein, each entry keeping the most common DNA and genes. In this record, the V and J calls reflect TCRdb's handling and not the investigators' own analysis. Here the sample has 180,000 or so distinct CDR3 sequences; around three quarters occur a single time. The top ten hold more than 2% of the sample.

In the case of this clonotype: Its cognate antigen has yet to be identified. Nothing much larger sits one base from this clone, and base qualities are not available.

Cells with a CD4+CD8-CD45RO-CD45RA+ profile were isolated by FACS and defined as naive CD4+ T cells, and those with a CD8+CD4-CD45RA+CD27bright profile were defined as naive CD8+ T cells. Antibodies against CD4 (RPA-T4), CD8 (SK1), CD27 (O323), CD45RA (HI100) and CD45RO (UCHL1) were used for sorting. The sample comprised naive CD4+ and CD8+ T cells sorted from blood, pooled from several donors. The sample's cell subset or site, from its label and the paper: FACS-sorted naive CD4+ (CD45RO-CD45RA+) and naive CD8+ (CD45RA+CD27bright) T cells. The source of this sequence is a pool of human donors in good health; the sample pools cells from several healthy donors.

The CDR3 corresponds to CASSYSRDSEKLFF. The bases are TGTGCCAGCAGTTACAGCCGGGACAGTGAAAAACTGTTTTTT. Here the chain combines TRBV6-9 and TRBJ1-4; the central 7 bases match TRBD1. Counted from cysteine to phenylalanine, this CDR3 has 14 amino acids. The read is trimmed to its CDR3 DNA, 42 bases read in frame from base 1. Ends trimmed: V by 3 bases, J by 7 bases; bases unmatched to a gene: 5. Based on the germline V gene, the CDR1 and CDR2 sequences are MNHGY and SVAAGI.